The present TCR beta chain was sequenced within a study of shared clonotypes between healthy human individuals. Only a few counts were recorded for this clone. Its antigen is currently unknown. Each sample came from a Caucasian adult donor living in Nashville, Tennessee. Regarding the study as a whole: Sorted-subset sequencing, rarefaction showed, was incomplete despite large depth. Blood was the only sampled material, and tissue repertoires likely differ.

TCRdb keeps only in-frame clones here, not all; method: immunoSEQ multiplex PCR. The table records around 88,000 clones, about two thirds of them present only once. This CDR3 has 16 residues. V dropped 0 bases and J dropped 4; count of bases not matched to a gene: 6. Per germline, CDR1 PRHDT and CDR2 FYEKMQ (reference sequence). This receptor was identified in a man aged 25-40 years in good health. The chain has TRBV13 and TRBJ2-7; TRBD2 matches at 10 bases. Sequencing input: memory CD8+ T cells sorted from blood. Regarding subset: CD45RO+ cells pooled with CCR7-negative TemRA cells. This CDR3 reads CASSLGGSGGYYEQYF. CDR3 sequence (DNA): TGTGCCAGCAGCTTAGGTGGTAGCGGGGGGTATTACGAGCAGTACTTC. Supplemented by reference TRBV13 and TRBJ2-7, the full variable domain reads AAGVIQSPRHLIKEKRETATLKCYPIPRHDTVYWYQQGPGQDPQFLISFYEKMQSDKGSIPDRFSAQQFSDYHSELNMSSLELGDSALYFCASSLGGSGGYYEQYFGPGTRLTVT.